The 12 T cell receptor beta chains below all came from one sample that was sequenced in a study of glioma-infiltrating T cells (dated by TCRdb to 2016 to 2017). Sequencer: Illumina MiSeq. The iRepertoire nested amplicon-rescue multiplex PCR (arm-PCR) platform was used to amplify TCR alpha and beta CDR3 regions from RNA. The public reads were quality trimmed at Q25 with fastp and then assembled into clones with MiXCR by TCRdb, keeping productive beta chains. Every CDR3 protein is listed once, alongside the most common genes and DNA of its rows. This sample gives 15,000 to 20,000 distinct CDR3 sequences in total; roughly 50% of them show up just once. Approximately 42% of the sample lies in the top ten. The sample taken for sequencing was glioma tissue, nonneoplastic brain tissue, or PBMCs (not recorded which). The source is a human donor with low-grade glioma or glioblastoma, undergoing nonglioma brain surgery, or in good health (not recorded which).

This clonotype was counted ten times or more. This sequence joins TRBV7-2 and TRBJ1-1; D is possibly TRBD1 (6 bases). Germline V gene lookup returns CDR1 SGHTA and CDR2 FQGNSA. The V end was cut by 5 bases, the J end by 7 bases, with 26 bases between. CDR3 length equals 17 residues. The CDR3 DNA sequence: TGTGCCAGCAGCGGCACACTCCTCTCTGGCAGGGGTGGTGAAGCTTTCTTT. Protein sequence: CASSGTLLSGRGGEAFF.

The rearrangement links TRBV27 to TRBJ2-5; no clear D. V gave up 2 bases and J gave up 5 bases, with 3 bases separating them. From germline, CDR1 is MNHEY and CDR2 SMNVEV (reference sequence). CDR3 length: 11 residues. The chain's CDR3 is CASSLGETQYF. CDR3 DNA: TGTGCCAGCAGTTTAGGCGAGACCCAGTACTTC.

The chain couples TRBV2 to TRBJ1-1; possible D gene TRBD1, 5 bases. V was shortened by 2 bases and J by 4 bases, with 8 bases between the two germline ends. There are 13 residues in the CDR3. Germline CDR1 and CDR2: SNHLY and FYNNEI. This CDR3 is CASSEQGGTEAFF. In DNA form, the CDR3 reads TGTGCCAGCAGTGAACAGGGTGGCACTGAAGCTTTCTTT.

Remarks on this clonotype: A much larger clone is a single base away; this may be a read error. The chain couples TRBV28 to TRBJ2-3; 9 bases are a match to TRBD1. The CDR3 length is 14 residues. Germline assignment: CDR1 MDHEN and CDR2 SYDVKM. Trimming took 8 bases from V and 0 from J; bases not matched to a gene: 3. CDR3: CASQGQGSTDTQYF. CDR3 bases: TGTGCCAGCCAGGGACAGGGAAGCACAGATACGCAGTATTTT.

This sequence joins TRBV12-3 or TRBV12-4 and TRBJ2-1; the D gene is possibly TRBD2 (5 bases). The CDR3 runs to 13 residues. V shed 3 bases and J shed 6 bases, with 9 bases lying between them. CDR3 loop: CASSFSTSNEQFF. In DNA form, the CDR3 reads TGTGCCAGCAGTTTTTCCACTAGCAATGAGCAGTTCTTC.

This clonotype was counted many times. The chain uses TRBV10-2 and TRBJ1-5; 10 positions agree with TRBD1. The length of the CDR3 is 15 residues. Per germline, CDR1 WSHSY and CDR2 SAAADI. V was clipped by 7 bases and J by 5 bases; unmatched bases: 8. CDR3 coding DNA: TGCGCCAGCAAAAGGACAGGGGGGTCGGATCAGCCCCAGCATTTT. The encoded protein is CASKRTGGSDQPQHF.

This clonotype was seen repeatedly, ten times or more. The CDR3 spells CASSDPTGGKRETQYF. The CDR3 bases are TGTGCCAGCAGCGACCCGACAGGGGGCAAACGAGAGACCCAGTACTTC. The chain carries TRBV5-6 and TRBJ2-5, with TRBD1 matching over 10 bases. The CDR3 contains 16 residues. V was pared by 4 bases and J by 4 bases, with 10 bases of the junction left unmatched. Per germline, CDR1 SGHDT and CDR2 YYEEEE.

This clonotype came up a few times. V is TRBV20-1 and J is TRBJ1-2; a weak D match, TRBD1 (5 bases). Germline V CDR1 and CDR2: DFQATT, SNEGSKA (reference sequence). The CDR3 has 14 amino acids. Trimming took off 0 bases at V and 1 base at J, with 9 bases between the two ends. CDR3 bases: TGCAGTGCTAGAGATGTAGACAGTAACTATGGCTACACCTTC. This sequence encodes CSARDVDSNYGYTF.

This clonotype was picked up many times. This rearrangement joins TRBV20-1 to TRBJ1-5; 11 bases line up with TRBD1. From germline, CDR1 is DFQATT and CDR2 SNEGSKA (reference sequence). Unmatched junction bases numbered 4, after V lost 6 bases and J lost 0 bases. This CDR3 has 15 residues. CDR3 nucleotide sequence: TGCAGTGCCGGACAGGGGGCGAGTAGCAATCAGCCCCAGCATTTT. Translation: CSAGQGASSNQPQHF.

This rearrangement joins TRBV5-4 to TRBJ2-3; possibly TRBD2 for D (6 bases). V was trimmed by 6 bases and J by 5 bases, leaving 19 bases between them. The CDR3 totals 15 residues. CDR1 and CDR2 from the germline V gene are SGHNT and YYREEE (reference sequence). Here the CDR3 reads CASTTGTRLEDTQYF. In DNA form, the CDR3 reads TGTGCCAGCACCACCGGGACTCGCCTTGAAGATACGCAGTATTTT. Together with reference TRBV5-4 and TRBJ2-3, the CDR3 gives the full variable domain: ETGVTQSPTHLIKTRGQQVTLRCSSQSGHNTVSWYQQALGQGPQFIFQYYREEENGRGNFPPRFSGLQFPNYSSELNVNALELDDSALYLCASTTGTRLEDTQYFGPGTRLTVL.

The chain combines TRBV20-1 with TRBJ2-5; D remains ambiguous. Trimming pared 5 bases from V and 3 bases from J, leaving 13 bases between. The CDR3 is 13 amino acids. In germline, CDR1 is DFQATT, CDR2 SNEGSKA (reference sequence). Here the CDR3 DNA reads TGCAGTGCTCCCAGGACGGAGAAAGAGACCCAGTACTTC. Translated, it gives CSAPRTEKETQYF.

Note on this clonotype: Sequence at one end of the junction differs from germline and may be a read error. The V gene is TRBV7-8, the J gene TRBJ1-2; D gene ambiguous. The CDR3 runs 14 residues. Per the germline V gene, CDR1 is SGHVS and CDR2 is FQNEAQ. DNA for the CDR3: TGCGCCAGCAGCTTAAAAGACCTTAACTATGGCTACACCTTC. Translation gives CASSLKDLNYGYTF.